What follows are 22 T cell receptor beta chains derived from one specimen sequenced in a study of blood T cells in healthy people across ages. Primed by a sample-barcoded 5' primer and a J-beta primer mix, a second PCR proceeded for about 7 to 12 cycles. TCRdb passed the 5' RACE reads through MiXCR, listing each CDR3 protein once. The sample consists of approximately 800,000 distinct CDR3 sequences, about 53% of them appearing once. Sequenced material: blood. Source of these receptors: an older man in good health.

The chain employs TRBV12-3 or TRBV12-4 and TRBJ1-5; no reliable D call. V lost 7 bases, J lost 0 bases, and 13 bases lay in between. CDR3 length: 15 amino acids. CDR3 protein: CASNPGSRSNQPQHF. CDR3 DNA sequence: TGTGCCAGCAACCCGGGAAGTCGTAGCAATCAGCCCCAGCATTTT.

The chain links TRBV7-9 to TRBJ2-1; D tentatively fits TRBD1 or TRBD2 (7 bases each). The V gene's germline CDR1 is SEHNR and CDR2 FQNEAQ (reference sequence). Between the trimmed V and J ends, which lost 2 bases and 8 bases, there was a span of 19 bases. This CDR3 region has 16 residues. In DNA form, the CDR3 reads TGTGCCAGCAGCTTACTGGCTGGGAGGGGGCAGGATGAGCAGTTCTTC. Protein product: CASSLLAGRGQDEQFF.

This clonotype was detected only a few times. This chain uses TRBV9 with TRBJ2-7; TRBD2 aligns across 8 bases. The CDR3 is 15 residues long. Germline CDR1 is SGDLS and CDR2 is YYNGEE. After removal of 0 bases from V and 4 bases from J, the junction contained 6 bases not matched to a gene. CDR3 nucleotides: TGTGCCAGCAGCGTAGGACTAGCGACACAATACGAGCAGTACTTC. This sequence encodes CASSVGLATQYEQYF.

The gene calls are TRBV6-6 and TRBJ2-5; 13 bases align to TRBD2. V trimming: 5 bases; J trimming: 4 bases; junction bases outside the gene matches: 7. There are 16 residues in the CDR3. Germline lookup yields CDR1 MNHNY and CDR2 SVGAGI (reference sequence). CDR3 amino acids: CASSTGLAGVRETQYF. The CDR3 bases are TGTGCCAGCAGTACCGGACTAGCGGGAGTAAGAGAGACCCAGTACTTC.

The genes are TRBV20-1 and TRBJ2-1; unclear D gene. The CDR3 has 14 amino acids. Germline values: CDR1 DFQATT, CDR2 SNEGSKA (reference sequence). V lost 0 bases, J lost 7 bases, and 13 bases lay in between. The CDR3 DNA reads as TGCAGTGCTAGAGAACCCGAGGAGAGGAATGAGCAGTTCTTC. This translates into CSAREPEERNEQFF.

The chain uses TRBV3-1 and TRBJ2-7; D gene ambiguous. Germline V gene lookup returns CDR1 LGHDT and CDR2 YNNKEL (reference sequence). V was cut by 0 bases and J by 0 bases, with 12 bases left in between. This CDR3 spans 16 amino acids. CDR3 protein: CASSQDSTASSYEQYF. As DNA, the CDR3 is TGTGCCAGCAGCCAAGATTCAACGGCGAGCTCCTACGAGCAGTACTTC.

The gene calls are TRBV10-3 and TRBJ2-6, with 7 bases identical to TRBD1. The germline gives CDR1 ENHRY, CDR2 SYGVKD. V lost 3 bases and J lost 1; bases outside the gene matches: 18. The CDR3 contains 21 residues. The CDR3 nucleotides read TGTGCCATCAGTGATCCAACAGGGGAGTTGTCGTTTCCATCTGGGGCCAACGTCCTGACTTTC. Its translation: CAISDPTGELSFPSGANVLTF.

CDR3 DNA: TGTGCCAGCTCCGAGGTCCTTGGGTACAATGAGCAGTTCTTC. As protein: CASSEVLGYNEQFF. The chain combines TRBV7-8 with TRBJ2-1; D is undetermined. V was clipped by 8 bases and J by 4 bases, with 15 bases between them. CDR3 size: 14 residues. Per the germline V gene, CDR1 is SGHVS and CDR2 is FQNEAQ.

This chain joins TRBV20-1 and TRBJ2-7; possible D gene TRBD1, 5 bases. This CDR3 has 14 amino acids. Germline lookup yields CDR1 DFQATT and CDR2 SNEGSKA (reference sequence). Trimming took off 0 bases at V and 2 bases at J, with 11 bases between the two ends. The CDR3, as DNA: TGCAGTGCTAGAGATTACAGGAGCCCCTACGAGCAGTACTTC. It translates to CSARDYRSPYEQYF.

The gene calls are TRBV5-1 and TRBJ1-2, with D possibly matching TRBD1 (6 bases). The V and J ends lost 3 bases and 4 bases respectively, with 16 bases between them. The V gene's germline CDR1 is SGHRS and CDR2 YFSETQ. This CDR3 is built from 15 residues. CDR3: CASSSWGALSYGYTF. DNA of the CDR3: TGCGCCAGCAGCTCCTGGGGGGCGCTCTCCTATGGCTACACCTTC.

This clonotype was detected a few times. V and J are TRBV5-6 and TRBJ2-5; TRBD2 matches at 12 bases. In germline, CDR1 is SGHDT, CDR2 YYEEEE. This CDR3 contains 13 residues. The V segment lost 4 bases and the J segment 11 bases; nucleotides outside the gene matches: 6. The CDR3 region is CASSPLAGGVQYF. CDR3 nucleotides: TGTGCCAGCAGCCCGCTAGCGGGAGGGGTGCAGTACTTC.

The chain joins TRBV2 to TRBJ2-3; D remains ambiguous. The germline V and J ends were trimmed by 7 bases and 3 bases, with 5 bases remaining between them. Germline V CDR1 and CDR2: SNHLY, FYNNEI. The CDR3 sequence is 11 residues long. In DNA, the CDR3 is TGTGCCAGCATAAGGACAGATACGCAGTATTTT. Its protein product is CASIRTDTQYF.

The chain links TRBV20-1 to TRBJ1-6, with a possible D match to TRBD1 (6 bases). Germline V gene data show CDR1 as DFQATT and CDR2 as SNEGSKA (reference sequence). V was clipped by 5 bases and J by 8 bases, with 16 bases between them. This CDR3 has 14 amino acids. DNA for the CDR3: TGCAGTGCTTACCGGGACACCTCAGATTCACCCCTCCACTTT. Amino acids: CSAYRDTSDSPLHF.

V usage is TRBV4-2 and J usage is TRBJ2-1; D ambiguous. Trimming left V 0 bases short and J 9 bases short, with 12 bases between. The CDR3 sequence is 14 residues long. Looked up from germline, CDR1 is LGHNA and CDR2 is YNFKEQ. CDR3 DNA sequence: TGTGCCAGCAGCCAAGAGCTAGATTTCGGTGAGCAGTTCTTC. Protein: CASSQELDFGEQFF.

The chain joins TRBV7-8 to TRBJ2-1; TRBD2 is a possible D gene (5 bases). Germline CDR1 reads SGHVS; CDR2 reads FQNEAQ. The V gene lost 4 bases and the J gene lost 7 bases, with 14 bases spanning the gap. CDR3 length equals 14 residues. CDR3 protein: CASSSSGGGNEQFF. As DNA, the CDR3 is TGTGCCAGCAGCTCCTCAGGAGGTGGGAATGAGCAGTTCTTC.

The CDR3 region is CSAHPAGEGNQPQHF. The CDR3 DNA is TGCAGTGCCCACCCAGCAGGGGAGGGCAATCAGCCCCAGCATTTT. The chain carries TRBV20-1 and TRBJ1-5, with D perhaps TRBD1 (6 bases). The V and J ends lost 6 bases and 2 bases respectively, with 17 bases between them. Germline loops: CDR1 DFQATT, CDR2 SNEGSKA (reference sequence). This CDR3 is 15 amino acids long.

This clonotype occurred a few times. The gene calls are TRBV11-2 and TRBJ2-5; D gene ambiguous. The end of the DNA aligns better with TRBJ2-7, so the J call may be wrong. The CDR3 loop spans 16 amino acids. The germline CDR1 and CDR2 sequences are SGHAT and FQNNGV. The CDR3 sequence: CASSLDLPGPYYEQYF. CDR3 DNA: TGTGCCAGCAGCTTAGATCTTCCCGGACCTTACTACGAGCAGTACTTC.

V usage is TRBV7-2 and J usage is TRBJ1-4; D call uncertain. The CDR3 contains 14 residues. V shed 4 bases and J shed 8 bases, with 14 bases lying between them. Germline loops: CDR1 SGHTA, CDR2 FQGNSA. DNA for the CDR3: TGTGCCAGCAGCTCAAATATGGGGAGGGAAAAACTGTTTTTT. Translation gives CASSSNMGREKLFF.

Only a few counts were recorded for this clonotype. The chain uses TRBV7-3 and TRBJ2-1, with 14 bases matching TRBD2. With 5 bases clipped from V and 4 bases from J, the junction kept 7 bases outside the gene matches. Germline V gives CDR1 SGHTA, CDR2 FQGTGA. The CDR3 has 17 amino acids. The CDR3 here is CASSPGTSGRWYNEQFF. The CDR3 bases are TGTGCCAGCAGCCCCGGGACTAGCGGGAGATGGTACAATGAGCAGTTCTTC.

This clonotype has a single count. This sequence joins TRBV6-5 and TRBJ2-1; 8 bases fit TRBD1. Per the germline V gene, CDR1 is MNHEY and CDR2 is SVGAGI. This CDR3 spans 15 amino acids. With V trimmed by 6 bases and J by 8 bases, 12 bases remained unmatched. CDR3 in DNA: TGTGCCAGCAGATCCGTCCGGACAGGGTTCGATGAGCAGTTCTTC. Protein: CASRSVRTGFDEQFF.

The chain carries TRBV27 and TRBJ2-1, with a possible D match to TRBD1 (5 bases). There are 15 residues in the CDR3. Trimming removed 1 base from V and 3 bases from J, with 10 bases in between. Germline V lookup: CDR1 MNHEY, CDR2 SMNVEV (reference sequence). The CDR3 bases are TGTGCCAGCAGTTTATTAAGGGGAAACTACAATGAGCAGTTCTTC. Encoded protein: CASSLLRGNYNEQFF.

The CDR3 DNA reads TGCAGTGCCCTGGACACCTACGAGCAGTACTTC. This codes for CSALDTYEQYF. The chain links TRBV20-1 to TRBJ2-7; possibly TRBD1 for D (5 bases). The CDR3 sequence is 11 residues long. Germline V CDR1 and CDR2: DFQATT, SNEGSKA (reference sequence). With 6 bases removed from V and 2 bases from J, the gap between germline ends came to 8 bases.